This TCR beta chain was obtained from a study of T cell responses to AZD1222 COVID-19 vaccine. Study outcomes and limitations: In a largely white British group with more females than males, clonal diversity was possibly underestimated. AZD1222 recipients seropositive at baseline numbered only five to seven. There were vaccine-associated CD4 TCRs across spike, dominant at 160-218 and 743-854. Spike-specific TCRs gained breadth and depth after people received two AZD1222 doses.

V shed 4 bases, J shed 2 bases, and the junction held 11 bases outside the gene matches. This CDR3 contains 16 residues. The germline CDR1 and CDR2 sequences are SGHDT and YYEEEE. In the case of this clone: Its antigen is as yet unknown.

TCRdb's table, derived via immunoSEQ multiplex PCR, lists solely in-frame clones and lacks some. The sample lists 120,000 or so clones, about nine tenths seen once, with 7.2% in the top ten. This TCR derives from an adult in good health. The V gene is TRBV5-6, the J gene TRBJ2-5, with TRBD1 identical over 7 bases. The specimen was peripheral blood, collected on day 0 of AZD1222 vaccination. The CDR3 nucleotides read TGTGCCAGCAGCCCACGACAGGGAGAAGGACAAGAGACCCAGTACTTC. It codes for CASSPRQGEGQETQYF. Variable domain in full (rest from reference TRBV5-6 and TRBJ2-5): DAGVTQSPTHLIKTRGQQVTLRCSPKSGHDTVSWYQQALGQGPQFIFQYYEEEERQRGNFPDRFSGHQFPNYSSELNVNALLLGDSALYLCASSPRQGEGQETQYFGPGTRLLVL.